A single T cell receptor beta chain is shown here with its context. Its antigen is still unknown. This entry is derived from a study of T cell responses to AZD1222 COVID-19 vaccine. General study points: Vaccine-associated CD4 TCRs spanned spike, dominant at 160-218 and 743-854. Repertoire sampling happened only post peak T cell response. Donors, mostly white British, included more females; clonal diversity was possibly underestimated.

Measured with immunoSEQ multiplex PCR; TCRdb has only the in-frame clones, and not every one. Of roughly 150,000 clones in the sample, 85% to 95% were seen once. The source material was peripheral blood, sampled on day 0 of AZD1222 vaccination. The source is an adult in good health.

DNA of the CDR3: TGTGCCAGCAGTTTGGCAGGGCGCGAGACCCAGTACTTC. Amino acids: CASSLAGRETQYF. This rearrangement joins TRBV27 to TRBJ2-5, with TRBD1 as a possible D gene (5 bases). The ends were cut back, 3 bases at V and 5 bases at J, with 10 bases in the middle. CDR1 MNHEY and CDR2 SMNVEV come from the germline V gene (reference sequence). This CDR3 comprises 13 residues.